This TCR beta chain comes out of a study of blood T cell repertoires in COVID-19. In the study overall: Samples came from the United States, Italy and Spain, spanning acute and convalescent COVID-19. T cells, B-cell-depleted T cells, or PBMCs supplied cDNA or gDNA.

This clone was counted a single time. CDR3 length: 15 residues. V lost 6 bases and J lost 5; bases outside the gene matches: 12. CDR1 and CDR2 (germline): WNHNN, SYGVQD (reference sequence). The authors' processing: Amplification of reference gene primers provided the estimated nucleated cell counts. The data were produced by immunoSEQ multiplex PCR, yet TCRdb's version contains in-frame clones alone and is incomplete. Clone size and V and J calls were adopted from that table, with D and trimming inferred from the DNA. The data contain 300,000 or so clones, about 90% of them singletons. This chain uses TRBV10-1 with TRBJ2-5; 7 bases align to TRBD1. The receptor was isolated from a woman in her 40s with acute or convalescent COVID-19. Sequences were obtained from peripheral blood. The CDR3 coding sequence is TGCGCCAGCAGCAGCTCGACAGGGATGGGGGAGACCCAGTACTTC. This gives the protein CASSSSTGMGETQYF.